This TCR beta chain is from a study of T cells in Graves' hyperthyroidism and ophthalmopathy. What was amplified from RNA transcripts were TCR beta CDR3 regions. When the TCR CDR3 underwent first-round RT-PCR, the HTBI primer set was used. MiXCR, applied by TCRdb to the multiplex PCR reads, yields one record per CDR3 protein. The top ten clones hold more than 60% of a sample with under 400,000 distinct CDR3 sequences, about 25% of them seen once. Germline V lookup: CDR1 SEHNR, CDR2 FQNEAQ (reference sequence). V was clipped by 3 bases and J by 8 bases; unmatched bases: 9. The CDR3 contains 15 residues. This clonotype was seen a handful of times.

Material for sequencing was blood. This TCR derives from a man aged 45 to 65 with Graves' hyperthyroidism. The chain uses TRBV7-9 and TRBJ2-1; 8 positions agree with TRBD1. This CDR3 is CASSFTEDRVHEQFF. In DNA, the CDR3 is TGTGCCAGCAGCTTTACGGAGGACAGGGTCCATGAGCAGTTCTTC.